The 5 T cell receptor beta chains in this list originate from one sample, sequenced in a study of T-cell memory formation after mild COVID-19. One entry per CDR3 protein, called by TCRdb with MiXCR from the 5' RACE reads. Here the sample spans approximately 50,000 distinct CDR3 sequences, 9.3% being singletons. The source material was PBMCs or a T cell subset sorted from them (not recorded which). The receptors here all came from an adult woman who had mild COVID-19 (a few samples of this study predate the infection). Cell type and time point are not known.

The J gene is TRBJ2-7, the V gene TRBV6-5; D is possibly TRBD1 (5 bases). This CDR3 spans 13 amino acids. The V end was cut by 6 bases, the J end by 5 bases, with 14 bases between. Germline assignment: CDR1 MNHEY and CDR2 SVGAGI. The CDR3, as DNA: TGTGCCAGCAGAAACACAGGAAGTAACGAGCAGTACTTC. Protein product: CASRNTGSNEQYF.

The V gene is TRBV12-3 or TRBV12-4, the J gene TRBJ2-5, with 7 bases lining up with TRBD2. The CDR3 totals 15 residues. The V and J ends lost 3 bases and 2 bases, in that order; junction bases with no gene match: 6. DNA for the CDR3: TGTGCCAGCAGTTTTTTGGCGGGGGAGCAAGAGACCCAGTACTTC. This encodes CASSFLAGEQETQYF.

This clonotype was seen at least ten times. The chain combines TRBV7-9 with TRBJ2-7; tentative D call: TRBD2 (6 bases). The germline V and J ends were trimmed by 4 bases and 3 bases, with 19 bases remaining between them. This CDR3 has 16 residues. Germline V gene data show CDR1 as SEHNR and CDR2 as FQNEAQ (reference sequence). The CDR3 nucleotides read TGTGCCAGCAGCTCGTCTCCAATCGGGGGACTCTACGAGCAGTACTTC. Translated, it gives CASSSSPIGGLYEQYF.

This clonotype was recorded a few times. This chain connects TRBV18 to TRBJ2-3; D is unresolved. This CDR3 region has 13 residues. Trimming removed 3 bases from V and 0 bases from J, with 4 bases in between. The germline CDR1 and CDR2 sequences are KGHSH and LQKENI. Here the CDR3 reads CASSPDSTDTQYF. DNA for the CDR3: TGTGCCAGCTCACCGGACAGCACAGATACGCAGTATTTT.

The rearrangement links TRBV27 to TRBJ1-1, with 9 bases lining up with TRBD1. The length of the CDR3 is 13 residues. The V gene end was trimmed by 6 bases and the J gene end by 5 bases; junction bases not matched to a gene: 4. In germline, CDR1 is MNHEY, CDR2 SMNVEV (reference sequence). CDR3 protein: CASRLTGGTEAFF. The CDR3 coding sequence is TGTGCCAGCAGATTGACAGGGGGTACTGAAGCTTTCTTT.